A single sample is the source of the 28 T cell receptor beta chains below, sequenced in a study of blood T cells in healthy people across ages. It was with a sample-barcoded 5' primer and a J-beta primer mix that a second PCR of roughly 7 to 12 cycles was run. MiXCR was run by TCRdb on the 5' RACE reads, yielding one entry per CDR3 protein. The table lists some 750,000 distinct CDR3 sequences, around a fifth of them singletons. Sequencing used blood. Receptors originate from a man between 65 and 79 years old in good health.

The rearrangement uses TRBV29-1 and TRBJ1-4; the match to TRBD1 covers 7 bases. CDR3 length: 14 amino acids. The germline gives CDR1 SQVTM, CDR2 ANQGSEA. J was trimmed by 7 bases and V by 2 bases; bases with no gene match: 7. The CDR3 DNA reads as TGCAGCGTTGAATACTCCGGGACAGTTGAAAAACTGTTTTTT. It specifies CSVEYSGTVEKLFF.

This chain links TRBV13 with TRBJ2-5; 10 nucleotides align to TRBD2. From germline, CDR1 is PRHDT and CDR2 FYEKMQ (reference sequence). CDR3 length: 16 residues. V lost 2 bases to trimming and J lost 0 bases; unmatched junction nucleotides: 3. As DNA, the CDR3 is TGTGCCAGCAGCTTATGGACTAGCGGAGACCAAGAGACCCAGTACTTC. It specifies CASSLWTSGDQETQYF. The complete variable domain, with remaining parts taken from reference TRBV13 and TRBJ2-5, reads AAGVIQSPRHLIKEKRETATLKCYPIPRHDTVYWYQQGPGQDPQFLISFYEKMQSDKGSIPDRFSAQQFSDYHSELNMSSLELGDSALYFCASSLWTSGDQETQYFGPGTRLLVL.

Regarding this clonotype: The junction differs from germline at one of its ends, possibly a read error. The chain recombines TRBV20-1 with TRBJ1-1; no definite D call. Germline lookup yields CDR1 DFQATT and CDR2 SNEGSKA (reference sequence). The CDR3 has 15 residues. The CDR3 spells CSTRDHRRVGTEAFF. The CDR3 coding sequence is TGCAGTACTAGAGATCACCGGAGGGTTGGCACTGAAGCTTTCTTT.

For this clonotype: The junction and the germline gene differ at one end; a read error may be behind it. The chain employs TRBV7-3 and TRBJ1-2; the D gene is possibly TRBD1 (5 bases). Germline V lookup: CDR1 SGHTA, CDR2 FQGTGA. This CDR3 region has 13 residues. CDR3 protein: CASSSGTGSFFNF. The DNA of the CDR3 is TGTGCCAGCAGCTCTGGGACTGGGTCTTTTTTCAACTTC.

This clonotype was seen only once. The V gene is TRBV7-6, the J gene TRBJ1-6, with TRBD1 matching over 7 bases. V shed 5 bases, J shed 8 bases, and the junction held 12 bases outside the gene matches. The CDR3 totals 16 residues. The germline V gene has CDR1 SGHVS and CDR2 FNYEAQ. The CDR3 nucleotides read TGTGCCAGCAGCGCGGGACAGCCAGGTGTGGATTCACCCCTCCACTTT. Protein: CASSAGQPGVDSPLHF.

V gene TRBV27 combines with J gene TRBJ2-3, with 9 positions matching TRBD1. Germline CDR1 is MNHEY and CDR2 is SMNVEV (reference sequence). The CDR3 is made up of 16 amino acids. V trimming: 4 bases; J trimming: 2 bases; junction bases outside the gene matches: 7. CDR3 in DNA: TGTGCCAGCAGTTCCCTCGGGACAGGGCACACAGATACGCAGTATTTT. As protein: CASSSLGTGHTDTQYF.

This clonotype was counted between two and nine times. The chain is built from TRBV15 and TRBJ1-2, with D unresolved. V lost 1 base, J lost 4 bases, and 10 bases lay in between. The CDR3 has 14 residues. Germline assignment: CDR1 LNHNV and CDR2 YYDKDF (reference sequence). The CDR3 protein is CATSRVETAYGYTF. The CDR3 nucleotides read TGTGCCACCAGCAGAGTTGAAACAGCCTATGGCTACACCTTC.

The rearrangement uses TRBV12-3 or TRBV12-4 and TRBJ2-3; D tentatively fits TRBD1 or TRBD2 (5 bases each). The V end was cut by 4 bases, the J end by 6 bases, with 14 bases between. The CDR3 is 14 residues long. Written as DNA, the CDR3 is TGTGCCAGCAGTTCCTCCCGGGGACCGGATACGCAGTATTTT. Translation gives CASSSSRGPDTQYF.

The CDR3 nucleotides are TGTGCCAGCAGTACGACAGGGGGCGGCTATGGCTACACCTTC. Its translation: CASSTTGGGYGYTF. This chain connects TRBV12-3 or TRBV12-4 to TRBJ1-2, with 10 bases identical to TRBD1. The junction had 4 bases not matched to a gene; V was cut back by 5 bases and J by 4 bases. This CDR3 has 14 residues.

J is TRBJ2-3 and V is TRBV29-1; 11 bases agree with TRBD2. Germline assignment: CDR1 SQVTM and CDR2 ANQGSEA. Trimming removed 5 bases from V and 3 bases from J; junction bases left unmatched: 7. This CDR3 region has 15 residues. The CDR3 bases are TGCAGCGTTATAGCGGGAGGGCCGGGGACAGATACGCAGTATTTT. Translation gives CSVIAGGPGTDTQYF.

V is TRBV5-1 and J is TRBJ1-5, with no clear D. This CDR3 spans 15 amino acids. The germline V and J ends were trimmed by 4 bases and 5 bases, with 16 bases remaining between them. Germline V gene sequence: CDR1 SGHRS, CDR2 YFSETQ. The CDR3 nucleotides are TGCGCCAGCAGCCCTGGACCATTCACCCATCAGCCCCAGCATTTT. It specifies CASSPGPFTHQPQHF. Full variable domain (remainder filled in from reference TRBV5-1 and TRBJ1-5): KAGVTQTPRYLIKTRGQQVTLSCSPISGHRSVSWYQQTPGQGLQFLFEYFSETQRNKGNFPGRFSGRQFSNSRSEMNVSTLELGDSALYLCASSPGPFTHQPQHFGDGTRLSIL.

This clonotype occurred a few times. The chain joins TRBV7-2 to TRBJ2-3, with TRBD2 matching over 12 bases. The CDR3 loop spans 16 amino acids. CDR1 is SGHTA, CDR2 FQGNSA, per germline. V gave up 6 bases and J gave up 4 bases; unmatched junction bases: 8. CDR3 coding DNA: TGTGCCAGCAGACCTACTCGACTAGCGGGAGCAGATACGCAGTATTTT. Amino acids: CASRPTRLAGADTQYF.

This clonotype was found a few times. V gene TRBV6-4 combines with J gene TRBJ2-5; 8 bases match TRBD2. CDR1 is MRHNA and CDR2 is SNTAGT in the germline V gene. CDR3 length: 15 amino acids. The J segment lost 2 bases and the V segment lost 2 bases, leaving 4 bases of the junction unmatched. CDR3 sequence (DNA): TGTGCCAGCAGTGACAGGGGCGGGGGGCAAGAGACCCAGTACTTC. It yields the protein CASSDRGGGQETQYF.

V and J are TRBV3-1 and TRBJ1-2; D remains ambiguous. V shed 1 base and J shed 7 bases, with 10 bases lying between them. The CDR3 is 13 amino acids. Germline V gene data show CDR1 as LGHDT and CDR2 as YNNKEL (reference sequence). The CDR3 here is CASSQARSRGYTF. The DNA of the CDR3 is TGTGCCAGCAGCCAAGCGAGAAGCCGTGGCTACACCTTC.

This clonotype was observed at least ten times. The genes are TRBV6-6 and TRBJ2-7, with 8 bases aligning to TRBD1. The V gene end was trimmed by 5 bases and the J gene end by 0 bases; junction bases not matched to a gene: 6. Germline loops: CDR1 MNHNY, CDR2 SVGAGI (reference sequence). The CDR3 is 15 residues long. The CDR3: CASSKDRASSYEQYV. The CDR3 DNA follows: TGTGCCAGCAGTAAGGACAGGGCTAGCTCCTACGAGCAGTACGTC.

This clonotype was seen many times. The J gene is TRBJ2-7, the V gene TRBV7-9; D not certain. V was clipped by 4 bases and J by 3 bases, with 16 bases between them. CDR1 and CDR2 from the germline V gene are SEHNR and FQNEAQ (reference sequence). This CDR3 region has 15 residues. CDR3 region: CASSSTADRYYEQYF. Written as DNA, the CDR3 is TGTGCCAGCAGCTCAACCGCCGACCGTTACTACGAGCAGTACTTC.

This clonotype was detected only a few times. This chain connects TRBV6-4 to TRBJ2-7; a weak D match, TRBD1 (6 bases). The CDR3 is 14 amino acids. Trimming left V 4 bases short and J 2 bases short, with 12 bases between. CDR1 is MRHNA and CDR2 is SNTAGT in the germline V gene. CDR3 residues: CASSGGPKAYEQYV. In DNA, the CDR3 is TGTGCCAGCAGTGGGGGGCCAAAAGCCTACGAGCAGTACGTC.

This clonotype was recorded at least ten times. V usage is TRBV5-1 and J usage is TRBJ2-1, with 7 bases aligning to TRBD2. The CDR3 has 14 amino acids. The germline V gene has CDR1 SGHRS and CDR2 YFSETQ. The J segment lost 7 bases and the V segment lost 1 base, leaving 5 bases of the junction unmatched. CDR3: CASSLTAGVNEQFF. DNA of the CDR3: TGCGCCAGCAGCTTGACGGCGGGAGTAAATGAGCAGTTCTTC. Supplemented by reference TRBV5-1 and TRBJ2-1, the full variable domain reads KAGVTQTPRYLIKTRGQQVTLSCSPISGHRSVSWYQQTPGQGLQFLFEYFSETQRNKGNFPGRFSGRQFSNSRSEMNVSTLELGDSALYLCASSLTAGVNEQFFGPGTRLTVL.

Note on this clonotype: The conserved final phenylalanine or tryptophan is absent from the CDR3, which likely points to a read error. This rearrangement joins TRBV12-3 or TRBV12-4 to TRBJ1-2; D unclear. V was cut by 6 bases and J by 0 bases, with 8 bases left in between. There are 13 residues in the CDR3. The CDR3: CASSWIANYGYTL. The CDR3, as DNA: TGTGCCAGCAGCTGGATAGCTAACTATGGCTACACCCTC.

This sequence joins TRBV12-3 or TRBV12-4 and TRBJ2-1; TRBD2 agrees at 10 bases. The CDR3 sequence is 13 residues long. After removal of 3 bases from V and 9 bases from J, the junction contained 2 bases not matched to a gene. The CDR3 DNA follows: TGTGCCAGCAGTTTCTGGACTAGCGGTGAGCAGTTCTTC. Translating it yields CASSFWTSGEQFF.

The chain couples TRBV21-1 to TRBJ2-7; the tabulated D call, TRBD1, remains unverified against the DNA. TRBV21-1 is marked as a pseudogene. The CDR3 loop spans 20 amino acids. Written as DNA, the CDR3 is TGTGCCTACCTCGTCAACCGGGGGCTACCCGTGGTTGGGAGCTCCTACGAGCAGTACTTC. It translates to CAYLVNRGLPVVGSSYEQYF.

This clonotype has only a few counts. The V and J genes are TRBV5-1 and TRBJ1-4; D remains ambiguous. V was trimmed by 2 bases and J by 5 bases, leaving 7 bases between them. The V gene's germline CDR1 is SGHRS and CDR2 YFSETQ. The CDR3 spans 13 residues. As DNA, the CDR3 is TGCGCCAGCAGCTTTCGGAAGAATGAAAAACTGTTTTTT. As protein: CASSFRKNEKLFF. Based on the CDR3 plus reference TRBV5-1 and TRBJ1-4, the full variable domain is KAGVTQTPRYLIKTRGQQVTLSCSPISGHRSVSWYQQTPGQGLQFLFEYFSETQRNKGNFPGRFSGRQFSNSRSEMNVSTLELGDSALYLCASSFRKNEKLFFGSGTQLSVL.

This clonotype appeared a few times. This chain joins TRBV15 and TRBJ1-5; no clear D. Trimming took off 6 bases at V and 7 bases at J, with 19 bases between the two ends. In germline, CDR1 is LNHNV, CDR2 YYDKDF (reference sequence). The CDR3 runs to 15 residues. DNA of the CDR3: TGTGCCACCAGTCGAGAATCGGGTCCGAGACAGCCCCAGCATTTT. This encodes CATSRESGPRQPQHF. Based on the CDR3 plus reference TRBV15 and TRBJ1-5, the full variable domain is DAMVIQNPRYQVTQFGKPVTLSCSQTLNHNVMYWYQQKSSQAPKLLFHYYDKDFNNEADTPDNFQSRRPNTSFCFLDIRSPGLGDTAMYLCATSRESGPRQPQHFGDGTRLSIL.

The chain links TRBV24-1 to TRBJ1-1, with D maybe TRBD1 (5 bases). V lost 2 bases, J lost 7 bases, and 10 bases lay in between. CDR1 is KGHDR, CDR2 SFDVKD, per germline. This CDR3 has 13 residues. In DNA form, the CDR3 reads TGTGCCACCAGTGATTCGGGACGGCGTGAAGCTTTCTTT. Encoded protein: CATSDSGRREAFF.

The chain couples TRBV20-1 to TRBJ2-1, with 11 positions matching TRBD2. Germline V gives CDR1 DFQATT, CDR2 SNEGSKA (reference sequence). The ends lost 3 bases at V and 7 bases at J; junction bases unmatched: 11. The CDR3 is 16 residues long. The CDR3, as DNA: TGCAGTGCTAGCGCCTCCCTTAGCGGGAGGGCGAATGAGCAGTTCTTC. Amino acids: CSASASLSGRANEQFF.

This chain joins TRBV2 and TRBJ2-5; D gene uncertain. Trimming shortened V by 8 bases and J by 3 bases, and 7 bases separated the two germline ends. This CDR3 region has 11 residues. CDR1 is SNHLY, CDR2 FYNNEI, per germline. CDR3 in DNA: TGTGCCAGCCGCTTGGAAGAGACCCAGTACTTC. The encoded protein is CASRLEETQYF. Looking up the rest from reference TRBV2 and TRBJ2-5 gives the full variable domain: EPEVTQTPSHQVTQMGQEVILRCVPISNHLYFYWYRQILGQKVEFLVSFYNNEISEKSEIFDDQFSVERPDGSNFTLKIRSTKLEDSAMYFCASRLEETQYFGPGTRLLVL.

This clonotype was counted at least ten times. The V call is TRBV7-9, the J call TRBJ1-2; D is unclear. Per germline, CDR1 SEHNR and CDR2 FQNEAQ (reference sequence). This CDR3 is 14 amino acids long. V was clipped by 1 base and J by 7 bases, with 13 bases between them. CDR3 coding DNA: TGTGCCAGCAGCTTAGACTTGGAAAGGACTGGCTACACCTTC. It specifies CASSLDLERTGYTF.

This clonotype was detected a few times. The rearrangement uses TRBV7-2 and TRBJ2-2, with 7 positions matching TRBD1. With V trimmed by 5 bases and J by 3 bases, 9 bases remained unmatched. The CDR3 totals 16 residues. The V gene's germline CDR1 is SGHTA and CDR2 FQGNSA. CDR3 region: CASSERQGRDTGELFF. CDR3 coding DNA: TGTGCCAGCAGCGAGCGACAGGGTCGAGACACCGGGGAGCTGTTTTTT.